These 7 T cell receptor beta chains originate from one sample sequenced in a study of Japanese encephalitis immunity and Zika vaccine responses. CFSE-labeled PBMCs were cultured about six days with peptide pools, each at approximately 0.95 ug/mL. Unfixed live CD56-CD19-CD16-CD3+CD4+ CFSE-low cells were sorted as proliferating CD4 T cells. TCRdb re-called the 5' RACE reads with MiXCR, one entry per CDR3 protein. The sample holds some 280 distinct CDR3 sequences, approximately 5.3% seen once. Material: antigen-activated CD4+ T cells from blood, cultured, obtained during a Zika inactivated vaccine study. The receptors come from an adult woman who received an inactivated Zika virus vaccine.

This clonotype has a count of ten or more. The gene calls are TRBV6-6 and TRBJ1-2; D is uncertain. There are 14 residues in the CDR3. Trimming took 6 bases from V and 4 from J, leaving 15 bases between them. Germline lookup yields CDR1 MNHNY and CDR2 SVGAGI (reference sequence). This chain's CDR3 is CASRDSGPGYGYTF. The CDR3 nucleotides read TGTGCCAGCAGGGATTCTGGGCCGGGCTATGGCTACACCTTC.

This clonotype is judged large (0.1 to 1%). This rearrangement joins TRBV4-3 to TRBJ1-1, with D possibly being TRBD1 (5 bases). Per germline, CDR1 LGHNA and CDR2 YSLEER. The CDR3 totals 15 residues. V gave up 1 base and J gave up 5 bases, with 14 bases separating them. CDR3 residues: CASSQAPGEVTEAFF. Here the CDR3 DNA reads TGCGCCAGCAGCCAAGCCCCGGGGGAGGTGACTGAAGCTTTCTTT.

This chain links TRBV20-1 with TRBJ1-2, with D perhaps TRBD1 (5 bases). Between the trimmed V and J ends, which lost 0 bases and 4 bases, there was a span of 9 bases. There are 13 residues in the CDR3. Germline V CDR1 and CDR2: DFQATT, SNEGSKA (reference sequence). The CDR3 spells CSARDQQGYGYTF. DNA for the CDR3: TGCAGTGCTAGAGATCAGCAGGGCTATGGCTACACCTTC.

Within the sample, this clonotype is large. The gene calls are TRBV5-4 and TRBJ2-7, with TRBD1 identical over 11 bases. Germline V gene sequence: CDR1 SGHNT, CDR2 YYREEE (reference sequence). After removal of 4 bases from V and 3 bases from J, the junction contained 9 bases not matched to a gene. This CDR3 has 16 amino acids. The CDR3 spells CASSPPGDRGFYEQYF. The CDR3 coding sequence is TGTGCCAGCAGCCCCCCTGGGGACAGGGGGTTCTACGAGCAGTACTTC.

This clonotype is medium-sized in the sample. This sequence joins TRBV12-3 or TRBV12-4 and TRBJ2-1, with 8 bases aligning to TRBD1. With V trimmed by 4 bases and J by 5 bases, 10 bases remained unmatched. This CDR3 contains 16 residues. The CDR3 DNA is TGTGCCAGCAGTTCTACCTGGACAGGGACAAACAATGAGCAGTTCTTC. It translates to CASSSTWTGTNNEQFF.

By its share, this clonotype is large (0.1 to 1%). The V call is TRBV4-3, the J call TRBJ2-7; tentatively, D is TRBD2 (5 bases). Germline lookup yields CDR1 LGHNA and CDR2 YSLEER. The CDR3 is 16 amino acids. The ends were cut back, 4 bases at V and 3 bases at J, with 19 bases in the middle. CDR3 region: CASSLDAAGRSYEQYF. DNA of the CDR3: TGCGCCAGCAGCCTAGATGCGGCGGGCCGAAGCTACGAGCAGTACTTC.

By share, this clonotype counts as medium-sized. The chain carries TRBV5-6 and TRBJ2-7, with 9 bases matching TRBD2. The CDR3 spans 15 residues. Trimming took 4 bases from V and 2 from J; bases not matched to a gene: 7. Germline V gene sequence: CDR1 SGHDT, CDR2 YYEEEE. The CDR3 sequence: CASSKDRGGAYEQYF. In DNA, the CDR3 is TGTGCCAGCAGCAAGGATCGCGGGGGGGCCTACGAGCAGTACTTC.